Below are 32 T cell receptor beta chains sequenced from a single sample in a study of shared clonotypes between healthy human individuals. Some clones are missing from TCRdb's copy, which holds only in-frame ones; the method was immunoSEQ multiplex PCR. The table records some 1.4 million clones, around 95% of them present only once. The specimen sequenced was naive CD4+ T cells sorted from blood. Subset: CD45RA+ positively selected. Receptor source: a man aged 25-40 years in good health.

This clone appeared a single time. The chain couples TRBV9 to TRBJ2-1; D gene ambiguous. Germline values: CDR1 SGDLS, CDR2 YYNGEE. V dropped 1 base and J dropped 2 bases, with 4 bases sitting between them. This CDR3 has 13 residues. The CDR3 reads CASSVMPYNEQFF. The CDR3 DNA reads TGTGCCAGCAGCGTAATGCCCTACAATGAGCAGTTCTTC.

This chain connects TRBV10-2 to TRBJ1-1, with D unresolved. The CDR3 loop spans 14 amino acids. Trimming took 3 bases from V and 0 from J, leaving 8 bases between them. Germline V gene lookup returns CDR1 WSHSY and CDR2 SAAADI. In DNA form, the CDR3 reads TGCGCCAGCAGTGACTGGGGAATGAACACTGAAGCTTTCTTT. Protein: CASSDWGMNTEAFF.

This chain joins TRBV6-5 and TRBJ2-1, with 10 bases that match TRBD1. CDR1 is MNHEY and CDR2 is SVGAGI in the germline V gene. This CDR3 region has 16 residues. V lost 1 base, J lost 5 bases, and 5 bases stayed unmatched. CDR3 sequence reads: CASSYFRQGANNEQFF. In DNA, the CDR3 is TGTGCCAGCAGTTACTTTCGACAGGGGGCGAACAATGAGCAGTTCTTC.

This clone was picked up one time. This chain joins TRBV18 and TRBJ2-6; D is ambiguous. The V gene's germline CDR1 is KGHSH and CDR2 LQKENI. The CDR3 has 18 amino acids. The V end was cut by 3 bases, the J end by 0 bases, with 15 bases between. The CDR3 loop reads CASSPKRQESSGANVLTF. CDR3 DNA sequence: TGTGCCAGCTCACCTAAACGTCAGGAGAGCTCTGGGGCCAACGTCCTGACTTTC.

The V call is TRBV28, the J call TRBJ1-1; D is possibly TRBD1 (6 bases). The V end lost 3 bases, the J end lost 2 bases, and 16 bases lay between the germline ends. Per germline, CDR1 MDHEN and CDR2 SYDVKM. This CDR3 is 16 amino acids long. CDR3 nucleotide sequence: TGTGCCAGCAGTTTGGTGGTTCCGGGGGGCAACACTGAAGCTTTCTTT. This codes for CASSLVVPGGNTEAFF.

Comments on this clone: Distinct nucleotide sequences in the sample also encode this CDR3. The J gene is TRBJ1-2, the V gene TRBV9; maybe TRBD1 (5 bases). Trimming pared 0 bases from V and 0 bases from J, leaving 9 bases between. Looked up from germline, CDR1 is SGDLS and CDR2 is YYNGEE. CDR3 length: 15 amino acids. The chain's CDR3 is CASSVVTGANYGYTF. CDR3 DNA: TGTGCCAGCAGCGTAGTCACAGGCGCTAACTATGGCTACACCTTC.

This chain joins TRBV9 and TRBJ2-7; possible D gene TRBD1, 6 bases. The germline V and J ends were trimmed by 2 bases and 2 bases, with 17 bases remaining between them. Per germline, CDR1 SGDLS and CDR2 YYNGEE. The CDR3 consists of 16 residues. The CDR3 protein is CASSVRGDNHPYEQYF. CDR3 in DNA: TGTGCCAGCAGCGTGCGTGGGGACAACCACCCCTACGAGCAGTACTTC.

This clone showed up just once. The V gene is TRBV7-8, the J gene TRBJ2-7; D gene uncertain. Germline values: CDR1 SGHVS, CDR2 FQNEAQ. V was cut by 5 bases and J by 4 bases, with 15 bases left in between. The CDR3 is made up of 14 amino acids. This CDR3 reads CASSLRTLPYEQYF. The CDR3 region has the DNA TGTGCCAGCAGCCTCCGTACCCTACCTTACGAGCAGTACTTC.

With respect to this clone: The same CDR3 also results from other DNA sequences found in this sample. J is TRBJ2-7 and V is TRBV6-1; D might be TRBD2 (5 bases). This CDR3 is built from 14 residues. Germline values: CDR1 MNHNS, CDR2 SASEGT. Trimming stripped 0 bases from V and 0 bases from J, with 6 bases between. In nucleotides, the CDR3 is TGTGCCAGCAGTGAAGCCCGGGGCTCCTACGAGCAGTACTTC. It codes for CASSEARGSYEQYF.

The chain has TRBV5-1 and TRBJ2-7; D might be TRBD1 (5 bases). Per the germline V gene, CDR1 is SGHRS and CDR2 is YFSETQ. The CDR3 covers 14 residues. Between the trimmed V and J ends, which lost 0 bases and 7 bases, there was a span of 14 bases. The CDR3 sequence: CASSLDPGLGEQYF. Here the CDR3 DNA reads TGCGCCAGCAGCTTGGACCCAGGGTTAGGTGAGCAGTACTTC.

V and J are TRBV6-5 and TRBJ1-1; D not certain. The CDR3 is 13 residues long. The V end was cut by 6 bases, the J end by 3 bases, with 11 bases between. Germline V lookup: CDR1 MNHEY, CDR2 SVGAGI. This chain's CDR3 is CASSQTRYTEAFF. The CDR3 bases are TGTGCCAGCAGCCAAACACGTTACACTGAAGCTTTCTTT.

This CDR3 is CASSLGTSGDNEQFF. For the CDR3, the DNA is TGTGCCAGCAGCTTGGGGACTAGCGGGGACAATGAGCAGTTCTTC. The V gene is TRBV5-4, the J gene TRBJ2-1, with 12 bases that match TRBD2. The CDR3 is made up of 15 amino acids. Germline V gene sequence: CDR1 SGHNT, CDR2 YYREEE (reference sequence). J gave up 5 bases and V 0 bases, and 0 bases lay outside the gene matches.

This clone was recorded only once. The chain employs TRBV7-9 and TRBJ2-7, with 7 bases matching TRBD2. The CDR3 is 13 amino acids. The V segment lost 0 bases and the J segment 7 bases; nucleotides outside the gene matches: 3. Germline assignment: CDR1 SEHNR and CDR2 FQNEAQ (reference sequence). The CDR3 DNA follows: TGTGCCAGCAGCTTAGCATGGGGGGGTGAGCAGTACTTC. It is translated as CASSLAWGGEQYF.

The CDR3 loop reads CASTGQGFRGYTF. The CDR3 bases are TGTGCCAGCACGGGACAGGGGTTCCGTGGCTACACCTTC. The chain has TRBV27 and TRBJ1-2; 10 bases match TRBD1. This CDR3 is 13 amino acids long. Per germline, CDR1 MNHEY and CDR2 SMNVEV (reference sequence). V gave up 7 bases and J gave up 7 bases; unmatched junction bases: 6.

This clone came up once. V and J are TRBV5-8 and TRBJ2-1; D tentatively reads TRBD1 or TRBD2 (5 bases each). The germline V gene has CDR1 SGHTS and CDR2 YDEGEE. This CDR3 is 15 amino acids long. V was pared by 0 bases and J by 12 bases, with 19 bases between. The CDR3 here is CASSLGGSVNVVQFF. The CDR3 DNA sequence: TGTGCCAGCAGCTTGGGGGGGAGCGTAAATGTAGTGCAGTTCTTC. The full variable domain, completed using reference TRBV5-8 and TRBJ2-1, is EAGVTQSPTHLIKTRGQQATLRCSPISGHTSVYWYQQALGLGLQFLLWYDEGEERNRGNFPPRFSGRQFPNYSSELNVNALELEDSALYLCASSLGGSVNVVQFFGPGTRLTVL.

The rearrangement uses TRBV19 and TRBJ2-5; TRBD1 aligns across 7 bases. The germline CDR1 and CDR2 sequences are LNHDA and SQIVND (reference sequence). The CDR3 contains 13 residues. The junction had 10 bases not matched to a gene; V was cut back by 7 bases and J by 8 bases. CDR3 bases: TGTGCCAGTACCCCCACGGACAGGCTCACCCAGTACTTC. As protein: CASTPTDRLTQYF.

CDR3 sequence reads: CASGISLRRETQYF. The CDR3 DNA reads TGTGCCAGCGGGATTAGCCTCCGAAGAGAGACCCAGTACTTC. The chain combines TRBV7-8 with TRBJ2-5, with D unclear. CDR3 length: 14 residues. CDR1 is SGHVS and CDR2 is FQNEAQ in the germline V gene. V was clipped by 8 bases and J by 4 bases, with 17 bases between them. The complete variable domain, with remaining parts taken from reference TRBV7-8 and TRBJ2-5, reads GAGVSQSPRYKVAKRGQDVALRCDPISGHVSLFWYQQALGQGPEFLTYFQNEAQLDKSGLPSDRFFAERPEGSVSTLKIQRTQQEDSAVYLCASGISLRRETQYFGPGTRLLVL.

This clone was recorded a few times. The gene calls are TRBV29-1 and TRBJ1-2; D perhaps matches TRBD1 (6 bases). Germline values: CDR1 SQVTM, CDR2 ANQGSEA. V dropped 4 bases and J dropped 8 bases, with 8 bases sitting between them. This CDR3 has 10 amino acids. The CDR3 loop is CSVVGGGYTF. The CDR3 nucleotides are TGCAGCGTTGTCGGGGGCGGCTACACCTTC.

The chain recombines TRBV9 with TRBJ2-2; 7 bases agree with TRBD2. CDR3 length: 15 amino acids. In germline, CDR1 is SGDLS, CDR2 YYNGEE. The junction had 7 bases not matched to a gene; V was cut back by 4 bases and J by 4 bases. The CDR3 reads CASSRGLAVTGELFF. DNA for the CDR3: TGTGCCAGCAGCCGCGGCCTAGCGGTCACCGGGGAGCTGTTTTTT.

This chain links TRBV6-6 with TRBJ2-3, with no clear D. CDR3 length: 12 amino acids. Germline assignment: CDR1 MNHNY and CDR2 SVGAGI (reference sequence). The V end was cut by 0 bases, the J end by 7 bases, with 5 bases between. CDR3 residues: CASSYSGYTQYF. The CDR3 DNA sequence: TGTGCCAGCAGTTACTCGGGCTATACGCAGTATTTT.

This clone came up once. CDR3 nucleotide sequence: TGTGCCAGTAAGAACCCCCTGCAGGGGGCGAAGTACGAGCAGTACTTC. Protein product: CASKNPLQGAKYEQYF. V usage is TRBV19 and J usage is TRBJ2-7; TRBD1 matches 8 bases. This CDR3 has 16 amino acids. Germline trimming cut 7 bases from V and 4 bases from J; bases unmatched to any gene: 15. CDR1 is LNHDA, CDR2 SQIVND, per germline (reference sequence).

The chain links TRBV5-6 to TRBJ2-2; TRBD2 aligns across 13 bases. The junction had 7 bases not matched to a gene; V was cut back by 0 bases and J by 2 bases. The germline gives CDR1 SGHDT, CDR2 YYEEEE. The CDR3 is made up of 19 amino acids. CDR3 sequence: CASSLGTSGRWINTGELFF. The CDR3 region has the DNA TGTGCCAGCAGCTTGGGGACTAGCGGGAGATGGATTAACACCGGGGAGCTGTTTTTT.

V gene TRBV4-3 combines with J gene TRBJ2-2; D is unresolved. Germline V lookup: CDR1 LGHNA, CDR2 YSLEER. V was trimmed by 2 bases and J by 6 bases, leaving 10 bases between them. This CDR3 is built from 14 residues. The CDR3 reads CASSQLIRAGELFF. Written as DNA, the CDR3 is TGCGCCAGCAGCCAATTGATCCGGGCCGGGGAGCTGTTTTTT.

The chain has TRBV5-8 and TRBJ2-1; TRBD2 might be the D (6 bases). Between the trimmed V and J ends, which lost 4 bases and 12 bases, there was a span of 20 bases. Per the germline V gene, CDR1 is SGHTS and CDR2 is YDEGEE. The CDR3 spans 14 residues. CDR3 protein: CASSTPGLTERQFF. The CDR3 DNA follows: TGTGCCAGCAGCACGCCGGGACTTACCGAGCGGCAGTTCTTC.

The V gene is TRBV30, the J gene TRBJ2-3; the D gene is possibly TRBD1 (6 bases). This CDR3 is 14 amino acids long. Germline V gene data show CDR1 as GTSNPN and CDR2 as SVGIG (reference sequence). V lost 3 bases, J lost 0 bases, and 10 bases lay in between. The CDR3 DNA sequence: TGTGCCTGGAGCAGGGGCGGGAGCACAGATACGCAGTATTTT. This codes for CAWSRGGSTDTQYF.

The chain uses TRBV7-9 and TRBJ2-1, with 9 nucleotides matching TRBD2. CDR3 length: 14 residues. The J segment lost 10 bases and the V segment lost 5 bases, leaving 9 bases of the junction unmatched. Germline loops: CDR1 SEHNR, CDR2 FQNEAQ (reference sequence). CDR3 in amino acids: CASSRLAGVGEQFF. The CDR3 nucleotides are TGTGCCAGCAGCCGTTTAGCGGGAGTTGGCGAGCAGTTCTTC.

V gene TRBV10-3 combines with J gene TRBJ1-1; D is possibly TRBD1 (5 bases). The CDR3 is 14 amino acids. The germline gives CDR1 ENHRY, CDR2 SYGVKD. Trimming stripped 4 bases from V and 0 bases from J, with 9 bases between. The CDR3 loop reads CAISGGGMNTEAFF. CDR3 in DNA: TGTGCCATCAGTGGGGGGGGAATGAACACTGAAGCTTTCTTT.

Details on this clone: Other DNA sequences in the sample encode the same CDR3. V is TRBV5-1 and J is TRBJ2-5; D remains ambiguous. The CDR3 runs 13 residues. Per the germline V gene, CDR1 is SGHRS and CDR2 is YFSETQ. Trimming removed 2 bases at V and 1 base at J, with 6 bases between. The CDR3 reads CASSFGSQETQYF. CDR3 DNA: TGCGCCAGCAGCTTTGGATCCCAAGAGACCCAGTACTTC.

The chain links TRBV25-1 to TRBJ1-4; D possibly corresponds to TRBD1 (6 bases). V was pared by 0 bases and J by 8 bases, with 16 bases between. The CDR3 extends over 16 amino acids. Germline values: CDR1 MGHDK, CDR2 SYGVNS. For the CDR3, the DNA is TGTGCCAGCAGTGAATATGGGCGCAGGGGTGGCGAAAAACTGTTTTTT. This translates into CASSEYGRRGGEKLFF. The variable domain in full, with the rest retrieved from reference TRBV25-1 and TRBJ1-4, is EADIYQTPRYLVIGTGKKITLECSQTMGHDKMYWYQQDPGMELHLIHYSYGVNSTEKGDLSSESTVSRIRTEHFPLTLESARPSHTSQYLCASSEYGRRGGEKLFFGSGTQLSVL.

The V and J genes are TRBV11-3 and TRBJ2-2; D not certain. Germline V gene data show CDR1 as SGHNT and CDR2 as YENEEA. This CDR3 is built from 14 residues. V was clipped by 4 bases and J by 8 bases, with 14 bases between them. Here the CDR3 reads CASSSRTAGGELFF. In DNA, the CDR3 is TGTGCCAGCAGCTCTAGGACCGCCGGAGGGGAGCTGTTTTTT.

This clone occurred once. The V gene is TRBV6-5, the J gene TRBJ2-5; weak D call: TRBD1 (5 bases). Trimming pared 4 bases from V and 5 bases from J, leaving 20 bases between. From germline, CDR1 is MNHEY and CDR2 SVGAGI. The CDR3 sequence is 16 residues long. The CDR3 nucleotides read TGTGCCAGCAGTTCCCGGGCAGGGTCCCCAGTGGAGACCCAGTACTTC. Translation: CASSSRAGSPVETQYF.

As to this clone: Other nucleotide sequences from this sample produce the same CDR3. This chain uses TRBV5-5 with TRBJ2-1; D might be TRBD1 (6 bases). The ends were cut back, 0 bases at V and 4 bases at J, with 11 bases in the middle. Per germline, CDR1 SGHKS and CDR2 YYEKEE (reference sequence). This CDR3 has 15 residues. The CDR3 here is CASSLVAGEYNEQFF. CDR3 sequence (DNA): TGTGCCAGCAGCTTGGTGGCAGGGGAATACAATGAGCAGTTCTTC. Drawing the rest from reference TRBV5-5 and TRBJ2-1, the complete variable domain is DAGVTQSPTHLIKTRGQQVTLRCSPISGHKSVSWYQQVLGQGPQFIFQYYEKEERGRGNFPDRFSARQFPNYSSELNVNALLLGDSALYLCASSLVAGEYNEQFFGPGTRLTVL.